This T cell receptor (beta chain) was obtained from a study of beta chain features in type 1 diabetes. Study results and limitations: Naive, central memory and Treg TCRB repertoires appeared more alike in patients than in healthy donors. Researchers report that Type 1 diabetes patients had moderately but significantly shorter TCRB CDR3s across all four CD4+ subsets.

Every bit of the isolated RNA underwent reverse transcription, so sequencing read expressed TCRB transcripts. Libraries were prepared by immunoSEQ multiplex PCR; TCRdb keeps only in-frame clonotypes and omits some of them. The sample lists around 200,000 clones; less than 15% were seen once. The germline CDR1 and CDR2 sequences are PRHDT and FYEKMQ (reference sequence). The ends were cut back, 1 base at V and 6 bases at J, with 9 bases in the middle. The CDR3 has 13 amino acids. Every single donor gave one heparinised blood draw, and these averaged about 100 mL. Cells sorted by CD45RO/CCR7/CD25/CD127/CD95/CD27 comprised CD4+ naive, central memory, regulatory and stem cell-like memory cells. With respect to this clone: Its antigen is not known.

The sample taken for sequencing was central memory CD4+ T cells from blood. The receptor's source is a woman in her late teens or twenties in good health. The gene calls are TRBV13 and TRBJ1-2, with a weak D call TRBD1 (6 bases). Here the CDR3 reads CASSLARGNGYTF. CDR3 in DNA: TGTGCCAGCAGCTTAGCAAGGGGGAATGGCTACACCTTC.